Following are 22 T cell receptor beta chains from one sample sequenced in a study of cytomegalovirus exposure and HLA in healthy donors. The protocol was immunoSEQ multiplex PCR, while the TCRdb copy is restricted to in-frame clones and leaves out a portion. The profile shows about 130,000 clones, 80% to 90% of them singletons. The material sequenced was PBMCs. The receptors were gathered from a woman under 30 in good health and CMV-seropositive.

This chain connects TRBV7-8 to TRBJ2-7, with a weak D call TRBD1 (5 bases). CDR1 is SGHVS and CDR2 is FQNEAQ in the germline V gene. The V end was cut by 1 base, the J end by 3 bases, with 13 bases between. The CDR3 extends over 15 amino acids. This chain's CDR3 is CASSLEGFGSYEQYF. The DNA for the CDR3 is TGTGCCAGCAGCTTAGAGGGGTTCGGAAGCTACGAGCAGTACTTC.

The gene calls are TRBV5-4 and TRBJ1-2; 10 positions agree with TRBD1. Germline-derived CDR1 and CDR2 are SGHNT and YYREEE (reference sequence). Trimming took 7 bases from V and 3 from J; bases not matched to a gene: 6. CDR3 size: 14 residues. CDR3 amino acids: CASWRQGAHYGYTF. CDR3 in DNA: TGTGCCAGCTGGCGACAGGGGGCCCACTATGGCTACACCTTC.

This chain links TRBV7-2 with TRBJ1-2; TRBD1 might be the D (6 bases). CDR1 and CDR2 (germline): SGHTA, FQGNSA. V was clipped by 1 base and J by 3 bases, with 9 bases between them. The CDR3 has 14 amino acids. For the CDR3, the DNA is TGTGCCAGCAGCTTAGTACAGGGCTACTATGGCTACACCTTC. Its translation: CASSLVQGYYGYTF.

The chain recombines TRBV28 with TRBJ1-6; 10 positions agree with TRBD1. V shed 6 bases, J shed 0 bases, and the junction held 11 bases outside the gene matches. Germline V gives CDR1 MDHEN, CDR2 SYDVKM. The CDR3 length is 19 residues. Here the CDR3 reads CASRPTGTGVSSYNSPLHF. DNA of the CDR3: TGTGCCAGCAGGCCCACCGGGACAGGGGTTAGCTCCTATAATTCACCCCTCCACTTT.

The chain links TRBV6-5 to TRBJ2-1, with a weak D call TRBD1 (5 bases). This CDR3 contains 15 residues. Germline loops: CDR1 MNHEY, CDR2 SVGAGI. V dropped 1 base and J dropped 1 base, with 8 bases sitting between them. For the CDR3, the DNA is TGTGCCAGCAGTTACTTTCAGGGTTCCTACAATGAGCAGTTCTTC. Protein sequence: CASSYFQGSYNEQFF.

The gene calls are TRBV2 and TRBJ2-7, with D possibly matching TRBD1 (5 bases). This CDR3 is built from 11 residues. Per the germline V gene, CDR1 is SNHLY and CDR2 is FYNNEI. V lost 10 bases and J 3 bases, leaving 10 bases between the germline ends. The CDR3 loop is CATLRGYEQYF. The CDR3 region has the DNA TGTGCCACCCTTAGGGGCTACGAGCAGTACTTC.

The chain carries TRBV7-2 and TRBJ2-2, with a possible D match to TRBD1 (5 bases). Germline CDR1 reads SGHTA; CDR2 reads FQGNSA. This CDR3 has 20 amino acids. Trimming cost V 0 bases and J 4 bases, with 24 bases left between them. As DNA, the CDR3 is TGTGCCAGCAGCTTAGCTTCAGGGCTTTCCCGTCGCGCTGCCACCGGGGAGCTGTTTTTT. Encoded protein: CASSLASGLSRRAATGELFF.

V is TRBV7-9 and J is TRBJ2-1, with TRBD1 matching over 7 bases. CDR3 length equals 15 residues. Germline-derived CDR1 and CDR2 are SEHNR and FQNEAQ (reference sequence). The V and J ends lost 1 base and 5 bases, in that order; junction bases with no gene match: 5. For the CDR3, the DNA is TGTGCCAGCAGCTTAGGGGCAACAGGGGACAATGAGCAGTTCTTC. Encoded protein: CASSLGATGDNEQFF.

CDR3 residues: CASSPTGVGYTF. The CDR3 nucleotides are TGTGCCAGCTCACCGACAGGGGTCGGCTACACCTTC. This chain connects TRBV18 to TRBJ1-2; TRBD1 aligns across 8 bases. CDR3 length equals 12 residues. The V gene's germline CDR1 is KGHSH and CDR2 LQKENI. The junction had 2 bases not matched to a gene; V was cut back by 3 bases and J by 8 bases. Drawing the rest from reference TRBV18 and TRBJ1-2, the complete variable domain is NAGVMQNPRHLVRRRGQEARLRCSPMKGHSHVYWYRQLPEEGLKFMVYLQKENIIDESGMPKERFSAEFPKEGPSILRIQQVVRGDSAAYFCASSPTGVGYTFGSGTRLTVV.

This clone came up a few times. The chain's CDR3 is CASSRMSEARSPLHF. CDR3 coding DNA: TGCGCCAGCAGCCGGATGAGTGAGGCTCGTTCACCCCTCCACTTT. V and J are TRBV5-1 and TRBJ1-6; D remains ambiguous. Per germline, CDR1 SGHRS and CDR2 YFSETQ. The CDR3 has 15 amino acids. Trimming stripped 4 bases from V and 9 bases from J, with 17 bases between.

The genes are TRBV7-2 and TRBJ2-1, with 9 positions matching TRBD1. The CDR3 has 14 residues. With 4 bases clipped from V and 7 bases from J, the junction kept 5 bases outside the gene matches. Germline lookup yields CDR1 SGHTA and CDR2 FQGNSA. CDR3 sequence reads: CASSSGTGLNEQFF. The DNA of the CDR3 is TGTGCCAGCAGCTCCGGGACAGGGTTGAATGAGCAGTTCTTC. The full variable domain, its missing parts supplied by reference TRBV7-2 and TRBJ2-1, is GAGVSQSPSNKVTEKGKDVELRCDPISGHTALYWYRQSLGQGLEFLIYFQGNSAPDKSGLPSDRFSAERTGGSVSTLTIQRTQQEDSAVYLCASSSGTGLNEQFFGPGTRLTVL.

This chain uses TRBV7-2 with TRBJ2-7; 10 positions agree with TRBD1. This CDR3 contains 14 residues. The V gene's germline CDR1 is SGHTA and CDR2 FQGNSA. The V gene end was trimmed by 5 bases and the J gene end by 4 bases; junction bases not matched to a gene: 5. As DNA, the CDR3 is TGTGCCAGCAGCAGGGACAGGGGAACGTACGAGCAGTACTTC. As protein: CASSRDRGTYEQYF.

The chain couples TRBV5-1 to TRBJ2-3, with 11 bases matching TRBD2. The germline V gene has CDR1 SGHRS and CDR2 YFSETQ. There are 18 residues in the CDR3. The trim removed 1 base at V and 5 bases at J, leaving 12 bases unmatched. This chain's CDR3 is CASSLRFFALAGGDTQYF. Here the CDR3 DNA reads TGCGCCAGCAGCTTGAGGTTCTTTGCTCTAGCGGGGGGAGATACGCAGTATTTT.

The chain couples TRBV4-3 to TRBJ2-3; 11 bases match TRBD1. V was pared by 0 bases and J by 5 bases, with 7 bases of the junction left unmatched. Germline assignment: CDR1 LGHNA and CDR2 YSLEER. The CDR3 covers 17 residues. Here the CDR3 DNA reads TGCGCCAGCAGCCAAGAGTTCAGGACAGGGGGCAGAGATACGCAGTATTTT. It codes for CASSQEFRTGGRDTQYF.

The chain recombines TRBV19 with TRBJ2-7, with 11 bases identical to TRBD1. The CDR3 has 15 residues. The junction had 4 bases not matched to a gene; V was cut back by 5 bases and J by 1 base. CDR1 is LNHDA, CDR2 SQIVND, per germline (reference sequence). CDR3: CASSAGTGGSYEQYF. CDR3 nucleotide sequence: TGTGCCAGTAGTGCCGGGACAGGGGGTTCCTACGAGCAGTACTTC.

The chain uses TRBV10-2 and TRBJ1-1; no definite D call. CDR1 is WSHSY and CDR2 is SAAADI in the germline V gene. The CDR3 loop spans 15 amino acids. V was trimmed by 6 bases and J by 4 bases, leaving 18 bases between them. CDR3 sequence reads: CASSVAPLGGTEAFF. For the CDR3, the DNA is TGCGCCAGCAGCGTTGCCCCACTTGGAGGCACTGAAGCTTTCTTT.

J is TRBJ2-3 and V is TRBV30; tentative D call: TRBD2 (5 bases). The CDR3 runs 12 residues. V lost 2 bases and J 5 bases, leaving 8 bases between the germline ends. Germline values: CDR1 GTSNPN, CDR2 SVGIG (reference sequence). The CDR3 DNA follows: TGTGCCTGGAGTACTGGGAGAGATACGCAGTATTTT. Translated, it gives CAWSTGRDTQYF.

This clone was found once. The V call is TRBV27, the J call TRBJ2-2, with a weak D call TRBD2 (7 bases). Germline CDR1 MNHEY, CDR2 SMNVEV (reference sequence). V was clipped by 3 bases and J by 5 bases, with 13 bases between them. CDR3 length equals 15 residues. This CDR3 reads CASSLRGGGTGELFF. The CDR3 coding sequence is TGTGCCAGCAGTTTGAGGGGGGGCGGTACCGGGGAGCTGTTTTTT.

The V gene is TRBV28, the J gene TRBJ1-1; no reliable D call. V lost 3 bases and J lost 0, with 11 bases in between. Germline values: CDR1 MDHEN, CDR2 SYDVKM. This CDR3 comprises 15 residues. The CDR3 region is CASSFGSLMNTEAFF. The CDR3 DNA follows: TGTGCCAGCAGTTTCGGTAGCCTCATGAACACTGAAGCTTTCTTT.

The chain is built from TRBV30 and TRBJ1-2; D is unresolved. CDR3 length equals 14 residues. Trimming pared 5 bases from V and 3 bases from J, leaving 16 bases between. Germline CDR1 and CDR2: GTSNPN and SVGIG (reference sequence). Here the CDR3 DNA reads TGTGCCTGGGACACCCGCCCCAACCACTATGGCTACACCTTC. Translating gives CAWDTRPNHYGYTF.

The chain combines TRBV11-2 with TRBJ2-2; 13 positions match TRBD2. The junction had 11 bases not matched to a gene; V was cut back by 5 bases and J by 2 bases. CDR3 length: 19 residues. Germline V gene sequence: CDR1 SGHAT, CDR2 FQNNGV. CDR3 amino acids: CASSPRSLAGGHNTGELFF. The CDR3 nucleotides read TGTGCCAGCAGCCCGCGCTCACTAGCGGGGGGGCATAACACCGGGGAGCTGTTTTTT.

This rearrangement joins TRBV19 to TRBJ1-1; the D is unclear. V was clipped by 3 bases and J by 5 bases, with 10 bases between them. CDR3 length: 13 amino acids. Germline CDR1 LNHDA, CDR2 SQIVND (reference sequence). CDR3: CASSMVRRTEAFF. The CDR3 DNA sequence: TGTGCCAGTAGTATGGTTCGGAGGACTGAAGCTTTCTTT.